One sample yielded the 20 T cell receptor beta chains listed below, sequenced in a study of blood T cell repertoires in COVID-19. Only in-frame clones appear in the TCRdb table, and some are missing; sequencing was by immunoSEQ multiplex PCR. This sample has hundreds of thousands of clones; approximately 90% occur once, and the top ten carry under 2.5%. Sample: PBMCs or T cells enriched from blood (not recorded which). The receptors were gathered from a woman aged 18 to 35 with acute COVID-19.

The chain employs TRBV5-1 and TRBJ2-7; 11 nucleotides align to TRBD2. In germline, CDR1 is SGHRS, CDR2 YFSETQ. CDR3 size: 15 residues. The J segment lost 5 bases and the V segment lost 0 bases, leaving 4 bases of the junction unmatched. CDR3: CASSLAGLAGDEQYF. The CDR3 DNA is TGCGCCAGCAGCTTGGCCGGACTAGCGGGTGACGAGCAGTACTTC.

The chain employs TRBV29-1 and TRBJ1-2; 8 bases are a match to TRBD1. V lost 3 bases to trimming and J lost 6 bases; unmatched junction nucleotides: 3. Germline loops: CDR1 SQVTM, CDR2 ANQGSEA. This CDR3 spans 12 amino acids. Here the CDR3 DNA reads TGCAGCGTTGACACAGGGGGAGATGGCTACACCTTC. The encoded protein is CSVDTGGDGYTF.

This chain joins TRBV10-3 and TRBJ2-7; 14 bases agree with TRBD2. The germline V gene has CDR1 ENHRY and CDR2 SYGVKD. V was pared by 7 bases and J by 3 bases, with 14 bases of the junction left unmatched. The CDR3 extends over 18 amino acids. Written as DNA, the CDR3 is TGTGCCATCATGGGTGGGACTAGCGGGAGAGAGGCTAACTACGAGCAGTACTTC. Translation gives CAIMGGTSGREANYEQYF.

This clone has just a few counts. CDR3 in DNA: TGCGCCAGCAGTCCGACAGGGGACGGGGAAAAACTGTTTTTT. Its protein is CASSPTGDGEKLFF. The rearrangement uses TRBV5-1 and TRBJ1-4; 8 nucleotides agree with TRBD1. The V gene's germline CDR1 is SGHRS and CDR2 YFSETQ. The CDR3 consists of 14 residues. The trim removed 5 bases at V and 8 bases at J, leaving 8 bases unmatched.

As for this clone: The sample has other DNA sequences that encode this CDR3 too. The chain carries TRBV19 and TRBJ1-5; D perhaps matches TRBD1 (6 bases). The CDR3 runs 13 residues. Trimming stripped 4 bases from V and 5 bases from J, with 9 bases between. From germline, CDR1 is LNHDA and CDR2 SQIVND (reference sequence). CDR3 sequence (DNA): TGTGCCAGTAGTAGAAACAGGGATCAGCCCCAGCATTTT. Translation: CASSRNRDQPQHF. The entire variable domain, with the rest obtained from reference TRBV19 and TRBJ1-5, is as follows: DGGITQSPKYLFRKEGQNVTLSCEQNLNHDAMYWYRQDPGQGLRLIYYSQIVNDFQKGDIAEGYSVSREKKESFPLTVTSAQKNPTAFYLCASSRNRDQPQHFGDGTRLSIL.

A word on this clone: This CDR3 is also generated by other DNA sequences in the sample. The gene calls are TRBV6-2 or TRBV6-3 and TRBJ2-7; D not certain. Trimming removed 1 base at V and 3 bases at J, with 7 bases between. The CDR3 spans 13 residues. Germline V gene sequence: CDR1 MNHEY, CDR2 SVGEGT. The CDR3 protein is CASSYFGGYEQYF. In DNA, the CDR3 is TGTGCCAGCAGTTACTTCGGTGGCTACGAGCAGTACTTC.

This chain links TRBV19 with TRBJ1-1; D uncertain. Per germline, CDR1 LNHDA and CDR2 SQIVND (reference sequence). Trimming left V 7 bases short and J 6 bases short, with 15 bases between. CDR3 size: 13 residues. The CDR3 DNA is TGTGCCAGTACCCCCCTAGCTTCCTCTGAAGCTTTCTTT. This translates into CASTPLASSEAFF.

The chain carries TRBV30 and TRBJ1-2; D is perhaps TRBD1 (5 bases). Germline V CDR1 and CDR2: GTSNPN, SVGIG (reference sequence). V lost 7 bases and J lost 5, with 14 bases in between. This CDR3 spans 12 amino acids. This CDR3 reads CALTVTRYGYTF. The CDR3 DNA is TGTGCCTTGACAGTAACGCGGTATGGCTACACCTTC.

Of note for this clone: In the same sample, other DNA sequences code for this CDR3. This chain's CDR3 is CASSQVRDSYEQYF. DNA of the CDR3: TGTGCCAGCAGCCAAGTTCGGGACAGCTACGAGCAGTACTTC. The chain employs TRBV3-1 (or the pseudogene TRBV3-2) and TRBJ2-7, with 7 positions matching TRBD1. J was trimmed by 3 bases and V by 1 base; bases with no gene match: 3. The CDR3 totals 14 residues. Germline CDR1 and CDR2: LGHDT and YNNKEL (reference sequence).

The chain combines TRBV5-1 with TRBJ1-2; 7 bases fit TRBD1. The V segment lost 4 bases and the J segment 4 bases; nucleotides outside the gene matches: 4. There are 13 residues in the CDR3. CDR1 is SGHRS and CDR2 is YFSETQ in the germline V gene. The CDR3 sequence: CASSQGQVYGYTF. CDR3 nucleotide sequence: TGCGCCAGCAGCCAAGGACAGGTCTATGGCTACACCTTC. Based on the CDR3 plus reference TRBV5-1 and TRBJ1-2, the full variable domain is KAGVTQTPRYLIKTRGQQVTLSCSPISGHRSVSWYQQTPGQGLQFLFEYFSETQRNKGNFPGRFSGRQFSNSRSEMNVSTLELGDSALYLCASSQGQVYGYTFGSGTRLTVV.

The table lists this clone with a count of one. CDR3 nucleotides: TGTGCCAGCAGTAGGTACAGGTATGAGCAGTTCTTC. Translated, it gives CASSRYRYEQFF. The chain recombines TRBV6-5 with TRBJ2-1; TRBD1 might be the D (5 bases). CDR3 length: 12 amino acids. From germline, CDR1 is MNHEY and CDR2 SVGAGI. The V gene lost 5 bases and the J gene lost 8 bases, with 10 bases spanning the gap.

This clone was observed a few times. This rearrangement joins TRBV12-5 to TRBJ1-1; TRBD1 might be the D (6 bases). The CDR3 spans 12 residues. Germline values: CDR1 LGHNT, CDR2 FRNRAP. With 6 bases removed from V and 5 bases from J, the gap between germline ends came to 10 bases. The CDR3 here is CASGYRDTEAFF. CDR3 DNA: TGTGCTAGTGGCTACAGGGATACTGAAGCTTTCTTT.

The chain employs TRBV20-1 and TRBJ1-5; D is ambiguous. The CDR3 is 15 residues long. Germline CDR1 reads DFQATT; CDR2 reads SNEGSKA (reference sequence). V lost 3 bases and J 2 bases, leaving 14 bases between the germline ends. CDR3 in amino acids: CSASTAPRGNQPQHF. In nucleotides, the CDR3 is TGCAGTGCTAGTACCGCGCCGCGGGGCAATCAGCCCCAGCATTTT.

This rearrangement joins TRBV15 to TRBJ2-7; 8 bases agree with TRBD1. Germline V lookup: CDR1 LNHNV, CDR2 YYDKDF (reference sequence). Germline trimming cut 8 bases from V and 4 bases from J; bases unmatched to any gene: 16. The CDR3 covers 16 residues. For the CDR3, the DNA is TGTGCCACCCAAATCCAACTCAGGGGGCGCGGTTACGAGCAGTACTTC. Translation: CATQIQLRGRGYEQYF.

This chain links TRBV3-1 (or the pseudogene TRBV3-2) with TRBJ1-5; 8 bases align to TRBD1. The CDR3 is made up of 13 amino acids. Germline lookup yields CDR1 LGHDT and CDR2 YNNKEL (reference sequence). Trimming cost V 0 bases and J 11 bases; bases outside gene matches: 3. The CDR3 DNA sequence: TGTGCCAGCAGCCAAGATCTGGACAGGGCCCAGCATTTT. It yields the protein CASSQDLDRAQHF.

This chain uses TRBV5-1 with TRBJ2-7; TRBD2 is a possible D gene (7 bases). This CDR3 contains 15 residues. Germline-derived CDR1 and CDR2 are SGHRS and YFSETQ. V lost 2 bases and J 5 bases, leaving 17 bases between the germline ends. DNA for the CDR3: TGCGCCAGCAGCTTCGAGGGGGGGAGGAGCCACGAGCAGTACTTC. Translating gives CASSFEGGRSHEQYF.

The chain is built from TRBV5-1 and TRBJ2-2; a possible D gene is TRBD1 (5 bases). CDR1 and CDR2 (germline): SGHRS, YFSETQ. There are 15 residues in the CDR3. Trimming removed 3 bases from V and 3 bases from J, with 12 bases in between. CDR3 residues: CASSSLQADTGELFF. DNA of the CDR3: TGCGCCAGCAGCTCCCTACAGGCAGACACCGGGGAGCTGTTTTTT.

This chain connects TRBV4-3 to TRBJ1-2; the D gene is possibly TRBD1 (5 bases). Trimming took 0 bases from V and 2 from J, leaving 10 bases between them. The CDR3 sequence is 15 residues long. Per the germline V gene, CDR1 is LGHNA and CDR2 is YSLEER. The CDR3 bases are TGCGCCAGCAGCCAAGATCGGCGGGGGAACTATGGCTACACCTTC. The encoded protein is CASSQDRRGNYGYTF.

This rearrangement joins TRBV7-2 to TRBJ1-1; the match to TRBD1 covers 7 bases. J was trimmed by 6 bases and V by 2 bases; bases with no gene match: 3. The germline V gene encodes CDR1 SGHTA and CDR2 FQGNSA. The CDR3 sequence is 13 residues long. Here the CDR3 DNA reads TGTGCCAGCAGCTTACTCAGGGGGTCTGAAGCTTTCTTT. Its translation: CASSLLRGSEAFF.

J is TRBJ1-2 and V is TRBV15; D is ambiguous. The germline gives CDR1 LNHNV, CDR2 YYDKDF (reference sequence). Trimming took 0 bases from V and 1 from J, leaving 12 bases between them. The CDR3 sequence is 16 residues long. The DNA of the CDR3 is TGTGCCACCAGCAGAGATTATCAGGCATTTAACTATGGCTACACCTTC. It yields the protein CATSRDYQAFNYGYTF.